This T cell receptor (beta chain) was identified during a study of cytomegalovirus exposure and HLA in healthy donors. Study observations and caveats: Among TCR sequences, most were rare, though some public TCRs appeared in many donors.

The PCR employed 60 Vbeta primers together with 13 Jbeta primers. The assay was immunoSEQ multiplex PCR, and TCRdb's table has in-frame clones only and misses some. The table lists around 150,000 clones, more than 75% of them singletons. Turning to this clone: Its cognate antigen is unknown.

The source of this sequence is a woman between 35 and 50 years old in good health and CMV-seronegative. The specimen sequenced was PBMCs.

The CDR3: CASSSARGAEAFF. The CDR3 DNA follows: TGTGCCAGCAGTTCTGCCCGGGGTGCTGAAGCTTTCTTT. V is TRBV27 and J is TRBJ1-1; no reliable D call. Germline CDR1 MNHEY, CDR2 SMNVEV (reference sequence). The CDR3 has 13 amino acids. Trimming took off 4 bases at V and 6 bases at J, with 12 bases between the two ends.